This T cell receptor beta chain originates from a study of shared clonotypes between healthy human individuals. Study information: Plates per donor: three CD4 naive, three CD4 memory, two CD8 naive, one CD8 memory.

Assay used: immunoSEQ multiplex PCR; TCRdb lists only in-frame clones, some missing. This table holds roughly 1,500,000 clones, 95% to 99% found once. The CDR3 is 15 residues long. J gave up 4 bases and V 1 base, and 2 bases lay outside the gene matches. Germline assignment: CDR1 SEHNR and CDR2 FQNEAQ (reference sequence). The clonotype was recovered from a young man in good health. The sample comprised naive CD4+ T cells sorted from blood. Subset here: CD45RA+ positively selected. The chain is built from TRBV7-9 and TRBJ1-5, with TRBD1 identical over 9 bases. CDR3 region: CASSLGDRVNQPQHF. The CDR3 region has the DNA TGTGCCAGCAGCTTAGGGGACAGGGTGAATCAGCCCCAGCATTTT.